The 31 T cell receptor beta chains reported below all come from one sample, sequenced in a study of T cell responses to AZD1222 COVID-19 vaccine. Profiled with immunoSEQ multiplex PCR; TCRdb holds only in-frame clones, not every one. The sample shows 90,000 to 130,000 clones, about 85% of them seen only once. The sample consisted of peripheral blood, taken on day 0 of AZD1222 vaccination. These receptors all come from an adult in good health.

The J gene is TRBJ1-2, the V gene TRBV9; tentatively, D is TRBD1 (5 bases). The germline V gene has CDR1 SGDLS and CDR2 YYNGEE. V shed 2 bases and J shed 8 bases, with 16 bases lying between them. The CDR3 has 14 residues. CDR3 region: CASSVETGRGGYTF. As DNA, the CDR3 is TGTGCCAGCAGCGTCGAGACGGGTCGGGGGGGCTACACCTTC.

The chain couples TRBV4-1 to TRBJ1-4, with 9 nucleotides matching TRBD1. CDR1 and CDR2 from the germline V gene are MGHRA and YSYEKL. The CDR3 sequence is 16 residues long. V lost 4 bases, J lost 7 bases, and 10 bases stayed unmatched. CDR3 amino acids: CASSRTGGAGGEKLFF. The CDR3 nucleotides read TGCGCCAGCAGCCGCACAGGGGGCGCAGGAGGTGAAAAACTGTTTTTT.

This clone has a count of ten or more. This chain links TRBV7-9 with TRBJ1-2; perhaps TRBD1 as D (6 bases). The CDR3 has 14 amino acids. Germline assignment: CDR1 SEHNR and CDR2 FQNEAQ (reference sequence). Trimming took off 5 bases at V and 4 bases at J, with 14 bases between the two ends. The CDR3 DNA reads TGTGCCAGCAGCACGTCAGGGGAACGCTATGGCTACACCTTC. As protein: CASSTSGERYGYTF.

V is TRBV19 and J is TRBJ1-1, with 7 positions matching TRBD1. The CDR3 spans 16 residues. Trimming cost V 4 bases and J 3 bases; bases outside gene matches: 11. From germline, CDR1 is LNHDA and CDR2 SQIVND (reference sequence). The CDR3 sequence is CASSRGGGGRDTEAFF. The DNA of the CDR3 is TGTGCCAGTAGTAGGGGAGGGGGCGGTAGGGACACTGAAGCTTTCTTT.

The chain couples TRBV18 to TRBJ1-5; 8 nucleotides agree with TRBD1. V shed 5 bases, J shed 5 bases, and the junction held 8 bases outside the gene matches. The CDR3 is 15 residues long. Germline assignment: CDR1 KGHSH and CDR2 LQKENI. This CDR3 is CASSAEQGVYQPQHF. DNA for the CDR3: TGTGCCAGCTCAGCAGAACAGGGGGTGTATCAGCCCCAGCATTTT.

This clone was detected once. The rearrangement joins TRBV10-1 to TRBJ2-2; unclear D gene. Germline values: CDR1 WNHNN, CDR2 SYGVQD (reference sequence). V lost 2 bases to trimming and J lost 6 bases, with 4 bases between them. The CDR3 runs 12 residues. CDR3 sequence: CASSEAAGELFF. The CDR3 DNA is TGCGCCAGCAGTGAGGCGGCCGGGGAGCTGTTTTTT.

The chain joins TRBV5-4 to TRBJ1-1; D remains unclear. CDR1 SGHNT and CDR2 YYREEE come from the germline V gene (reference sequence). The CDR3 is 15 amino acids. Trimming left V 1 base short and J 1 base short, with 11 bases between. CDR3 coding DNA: TGTGCCAGCAGCTTGAACCTACTGGGGAACACTGAAGCTTTCTTT. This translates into CASSLNLLGNTEAFF.

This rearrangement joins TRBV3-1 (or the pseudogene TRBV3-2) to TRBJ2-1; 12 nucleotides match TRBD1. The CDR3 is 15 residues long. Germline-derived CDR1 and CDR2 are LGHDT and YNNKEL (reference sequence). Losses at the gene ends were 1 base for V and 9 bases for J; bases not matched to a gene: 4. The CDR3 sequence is CASSQGGTGGSEQFF. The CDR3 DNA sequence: TGTGCCAGCAGCCAAGGGGGGACAGGGGGCAGTGAGCAGTTCTTC.

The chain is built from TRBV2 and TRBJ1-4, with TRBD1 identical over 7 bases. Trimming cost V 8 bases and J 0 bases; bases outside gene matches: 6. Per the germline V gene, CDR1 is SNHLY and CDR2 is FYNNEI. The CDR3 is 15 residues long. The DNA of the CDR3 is TGTGCCAGCTCAAGGACAGGAACAACTAATGAAAAACTGTTTTTT. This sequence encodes CASSRTGTTNEKLFF.

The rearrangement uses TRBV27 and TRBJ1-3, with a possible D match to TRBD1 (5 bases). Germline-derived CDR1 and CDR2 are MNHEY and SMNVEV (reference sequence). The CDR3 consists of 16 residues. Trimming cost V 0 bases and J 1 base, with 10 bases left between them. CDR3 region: CASSLSLPGSGNTIYF. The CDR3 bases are TGTGCCAGCAGTTTATCTCTCCCAGGGTCTGGAAACACCATATATTTT.

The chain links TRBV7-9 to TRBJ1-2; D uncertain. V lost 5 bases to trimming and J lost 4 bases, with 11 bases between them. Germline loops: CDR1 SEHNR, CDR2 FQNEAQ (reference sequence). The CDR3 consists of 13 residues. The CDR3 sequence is CASSPPGLYGYTF. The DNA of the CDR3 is TGTGCCAGCAGCCCTCCGGGTCTCTATGGCTACACCTTC.

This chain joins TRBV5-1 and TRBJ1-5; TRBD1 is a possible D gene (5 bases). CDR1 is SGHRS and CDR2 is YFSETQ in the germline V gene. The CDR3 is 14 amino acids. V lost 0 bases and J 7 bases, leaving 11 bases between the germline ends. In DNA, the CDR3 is TGCGCCAGCAGCTTGGGACAGTCGGGCCAGCCCCAGCATTTT. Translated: CASSLGQSGQPQHF.

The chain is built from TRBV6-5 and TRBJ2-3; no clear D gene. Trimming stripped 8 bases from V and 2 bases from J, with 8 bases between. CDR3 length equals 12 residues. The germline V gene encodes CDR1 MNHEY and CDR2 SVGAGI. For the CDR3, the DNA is TGTGCCAGCCGGGCAACCACAGATACGCAGTATTTT. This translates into CASRATTDTQYF.

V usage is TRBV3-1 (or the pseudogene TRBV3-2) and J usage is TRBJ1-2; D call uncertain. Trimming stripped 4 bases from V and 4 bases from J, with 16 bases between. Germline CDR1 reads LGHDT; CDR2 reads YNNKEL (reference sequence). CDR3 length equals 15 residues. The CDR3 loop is CASSPPRQNGYGYTF. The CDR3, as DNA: TGTGCCAGCAGCCCTCCGAGGCAGAACGGCTATGGCTACACCTTC.

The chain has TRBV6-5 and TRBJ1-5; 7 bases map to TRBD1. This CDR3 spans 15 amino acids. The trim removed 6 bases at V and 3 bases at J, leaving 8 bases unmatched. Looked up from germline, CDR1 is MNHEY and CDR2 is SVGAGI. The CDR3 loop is CASSPGQLLNQPQHF. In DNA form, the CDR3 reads TGTGCCAGCAGCCCGGGACAGCTTCTCAATCAGCCCCAGCATTTT.

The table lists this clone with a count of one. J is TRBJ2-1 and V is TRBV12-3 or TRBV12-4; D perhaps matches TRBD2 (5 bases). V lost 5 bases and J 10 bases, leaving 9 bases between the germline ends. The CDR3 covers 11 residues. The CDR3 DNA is TGTGCCAGCAGTCCCGGCGGGGAGCAGTTCTTC. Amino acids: CASSPGGEQFF.

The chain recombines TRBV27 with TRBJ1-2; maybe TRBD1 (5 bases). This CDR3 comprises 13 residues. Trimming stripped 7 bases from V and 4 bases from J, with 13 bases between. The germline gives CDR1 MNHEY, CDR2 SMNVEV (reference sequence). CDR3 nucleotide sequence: TGTGCCAGCACCACCCGGGGGAGCTATGGCTACACCTTC. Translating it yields CASTTRGSYGYTF.

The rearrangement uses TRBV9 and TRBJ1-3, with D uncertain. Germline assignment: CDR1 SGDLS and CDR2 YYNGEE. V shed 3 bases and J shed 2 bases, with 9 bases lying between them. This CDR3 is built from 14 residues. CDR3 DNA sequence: TGTGCCAGCAGCGCCCTGCAGCCTGGAAACACCATATATTTT. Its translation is CASSALQPGNTIYF. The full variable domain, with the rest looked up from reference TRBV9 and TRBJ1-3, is DSGVTQTPKHLITATGQRVTLRCSPRSGDLSVYWYQQSLDQGLQFLIQYYNGEERAKGNILERFSAQQFPDLHSELNLSSLELGDSALYFCASSALQPGNTIYFGEGSWLTVV.

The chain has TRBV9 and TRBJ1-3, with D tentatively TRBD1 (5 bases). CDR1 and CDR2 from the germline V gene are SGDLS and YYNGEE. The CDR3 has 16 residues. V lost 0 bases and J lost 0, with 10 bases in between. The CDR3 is CASSVEAGYSGNTIYF. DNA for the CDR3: TGTGCCAGCAGCGTAGAAGCAGGGTACTCTGGAAACACCATATATTTT. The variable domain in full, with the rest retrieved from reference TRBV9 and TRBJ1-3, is DSGVTQTPKHLITATGQRVTLRCSPRSGDLSVYWYQQSLDQGLQFLIQYYNGEERAKGNILERFSAQQFPDLHSELNLSSLELGDSALYFCASSVEAGYSGNTIYFGEGSWLTVV.

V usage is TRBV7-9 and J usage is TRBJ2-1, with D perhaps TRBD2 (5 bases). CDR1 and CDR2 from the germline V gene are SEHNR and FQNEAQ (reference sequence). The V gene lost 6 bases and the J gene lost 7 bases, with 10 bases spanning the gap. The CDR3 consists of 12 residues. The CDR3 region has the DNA TGTGCCAGCAGTCGGACTGAGAATGAGCAGTTCTTC. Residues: CASSRTENEQFF.

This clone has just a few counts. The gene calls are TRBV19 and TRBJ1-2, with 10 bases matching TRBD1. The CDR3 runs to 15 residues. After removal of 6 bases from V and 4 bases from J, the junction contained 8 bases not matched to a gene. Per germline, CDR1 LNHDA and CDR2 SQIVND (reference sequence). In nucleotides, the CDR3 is TGTGCCAGTAGACCCGGGACAGGGGAGGGCTATGGCTACACCTTC. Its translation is CASRPGTGEGYGYTF.

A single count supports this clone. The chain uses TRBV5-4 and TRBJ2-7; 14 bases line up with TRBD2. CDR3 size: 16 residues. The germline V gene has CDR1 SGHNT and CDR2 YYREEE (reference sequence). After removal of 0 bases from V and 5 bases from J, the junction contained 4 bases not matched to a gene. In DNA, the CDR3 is TGTGCCAGCAGCTTGGCGGGACTAGCGGGAGCTAACGAGCAGTACTTC. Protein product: CASSLAGLAGANEQYF.

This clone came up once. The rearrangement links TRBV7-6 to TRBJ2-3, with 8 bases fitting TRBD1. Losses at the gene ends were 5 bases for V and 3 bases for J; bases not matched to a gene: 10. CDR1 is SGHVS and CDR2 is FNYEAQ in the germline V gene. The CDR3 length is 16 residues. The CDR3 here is CASSPTGQGGTDTQYF. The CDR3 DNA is TGTGCCAGCAGCCCTACAGGACAGGGTGGGACAGATACGCAGTATTTT. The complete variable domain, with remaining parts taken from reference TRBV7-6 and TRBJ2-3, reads GAGVSQSPRYKVTKRGQDVALRCDPISGHVSLYWYRQALGQGPEFLTYFNYEAQQDKSGLPNDRFSAERPEGSISTLTIQRTEQRDSAMYRCASSPTGQGGTDTQYFGPGTRLTVL.

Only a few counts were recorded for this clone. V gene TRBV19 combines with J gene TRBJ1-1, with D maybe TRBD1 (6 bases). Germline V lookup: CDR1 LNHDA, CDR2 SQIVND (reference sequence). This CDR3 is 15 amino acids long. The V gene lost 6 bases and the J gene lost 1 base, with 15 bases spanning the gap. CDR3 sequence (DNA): TGTGCCAGTAGGAGAAAGGGGGACTGGAACACTGAAGCTTTCTTT. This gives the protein CASRRKGDWNTEAFF.

This chain's CDR3 is CASSLARGSNQPQHF. DNA for the CDR3: TGTGCCAGCAGCTTAGCGCGGGGAAGCAATCAGCCCCAGCATTTT. The chain links TRBV7-6 to TRBJ1-5; D remains unclear. The germline V and J ends were trimmed by 0 bases and 1 base, with 7 bases remaining between them. CDR1 is SGHVS, CDR2 FNYEAQ, per germline. CDR3 length equals 15 residues.

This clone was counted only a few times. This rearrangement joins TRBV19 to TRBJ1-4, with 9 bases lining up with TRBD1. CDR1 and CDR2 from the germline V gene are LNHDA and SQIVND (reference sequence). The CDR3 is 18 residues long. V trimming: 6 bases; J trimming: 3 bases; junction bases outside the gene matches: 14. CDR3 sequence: CASSTIPGQGSPNEKLFF. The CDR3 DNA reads TGTGCCAGTAGCACAATCCCGGGACAGGGTTCTCCTAATGAAAAACTGTTTTTT.

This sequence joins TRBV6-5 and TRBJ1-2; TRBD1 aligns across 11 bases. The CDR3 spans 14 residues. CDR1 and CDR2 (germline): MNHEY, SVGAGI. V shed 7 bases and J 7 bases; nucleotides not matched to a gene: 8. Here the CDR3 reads CASTGQGAGGGYTF. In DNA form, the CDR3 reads TGTGCCAGCACTGGACAGGGGGCTGGAGGTGGCTACACCTTC.

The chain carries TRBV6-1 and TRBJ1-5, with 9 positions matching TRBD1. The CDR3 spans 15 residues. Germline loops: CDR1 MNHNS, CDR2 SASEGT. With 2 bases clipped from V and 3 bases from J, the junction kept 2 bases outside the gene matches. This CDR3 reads CASSETGGYNQPQHF. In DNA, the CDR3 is TGTGCCAGCAGTGAAACAGGGGGCTACAATCAGCCCCAGCATTTT.

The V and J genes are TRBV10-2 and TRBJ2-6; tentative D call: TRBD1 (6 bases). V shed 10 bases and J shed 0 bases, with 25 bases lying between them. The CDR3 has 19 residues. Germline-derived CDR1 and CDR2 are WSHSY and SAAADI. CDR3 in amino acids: CAISSQTGEVTSGANVLTF. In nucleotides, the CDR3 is TGCGCCATTTCTTCCCAGACAGGCGAGGTTACCTCTGGGGCCAACGTCCTGACTTTC.

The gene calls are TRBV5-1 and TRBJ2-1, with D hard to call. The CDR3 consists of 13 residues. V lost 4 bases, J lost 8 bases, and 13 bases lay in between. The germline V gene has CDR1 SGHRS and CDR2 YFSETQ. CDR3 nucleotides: TGCGCCAGCAGCCCATCGAATGCGTATGAGCAGTTCTTC. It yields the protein CASSPSNAYEQFF.

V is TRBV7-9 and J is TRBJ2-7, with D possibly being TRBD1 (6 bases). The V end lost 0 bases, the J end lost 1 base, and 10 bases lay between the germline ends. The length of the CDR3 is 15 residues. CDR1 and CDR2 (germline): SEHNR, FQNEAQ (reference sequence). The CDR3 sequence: CASSLAGTLSYEQYF. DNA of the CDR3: TGTGCCAGCAGCTTAGCCGGGACACTTTCCTACGAGCAGTACTTC.